What follows is one T cell receptor beta chain and its context. The sample belongs to a study of identical twins. A universal primer site was added by template switching, and unique molecular identifiers were carried by the cDNA. One entry per CDR3 protein results from TCRdb running MiXCR on the 5' RACE reads. Here the sample spans 550,000 to 700,000 distinct CDR3 sequences, 7.5% to 10% being singletons. This CDR3 has 12 amino acids. Germline V gene lookup returns CDR1 MNHNS and CDR2 SASEGT. The germline V and J ends were trimmed by 2 bases and 8 bases, with 9 bases remaining between them. The same data also went into a second study, on yellow fever vaccine responses in identical twins.

The clonotype originates from a woman under 30 in good health. The sequenced sample was PBMCs. The V gene is TRBV6-1, the J gene TRBJ1-2; D uncertain. This CDR3 is CASSEPDHGYTF. The CDR3 DNA reads as TGTGCCAGCAGTGAACCTGACCACGGCTACACCTTC.